What follows are 32 T cell receptor beta chains derived from one specimen sequenced in a study of blood T cell repertoires in COVID-19. Method: immunoSEQ multiplex PCR; TCRdb's copy keeps in-frame clones and lacks some. The profile shows approximately 390,000 clones, more than 75% of them singletons. Sequencing used PBMCs or T cells enriched from blood (not recorded which). These receptors were obtained from a woman aged 45-65 years who had recovered from COVID-19.

The chain recombines TRBV3-1 (or the pseudogene TRBV3-2) with TRBJ1-1; D might be TRBD1 (6 bases). Trimming removed 2 bases from V and 7 bases from J, with 14 bases in between. Germline V CDR1 and CDR2: LGHDT, YNNKEL (reference sequence). This CDR3 spans 14 amino acids. DNA for the CDR3: TGTGCCAGCAGCCAATGGGGGCAGAGGAGTGAAGCTTTCTTT. This encodes CASSQWGQRSEAFF.

V usage is TRBV30 and J usage is TRBJ2-7; a weak D match, TRBD2 (6 bases). The CDR3 is made up of 11 amino acids. Germline-derived CDR1 and CDR2 are GTSNPN and SVGIG (reference sequence). Trimming took 1 base from V and 7 from J, leaving 8 bases between them. The CDR3 region has the DNA TGTGCCTGGAGTGGGCGGGGTGAGCAGTACTTC. Translation gives CAWSGRGEQYF.

This clone has a single count. The V gene is TRBV6-2 or TRBV6-3, the J gene TRBJ1-5, with D perhaps matching TRBD1 (5 bases). This CDR3 spans 16 amino acids. Per germline, CDR1 MNHEY and CDR2 SVGEGT. Trimming stripped 6 bases from V and 2 bases from J, with 17 bases between. Written as DNA, the CDR3 is TGTGCCAGCAGCCCGCTCAAAGGGGTCGGCAATCAGCCCCAGCATTTT. This codes for CASSPLKGVGNQPQHF.

The chain links TRBV18 to TRBJ1-1; 8 nucleotides agree with TRBD1. Germline-derived CDR1 and CDR2 are KGHSH and LQKENI. Trimming at V came to 6 bases and at J to 6 bases, leaving 6 bases not matched to a gene. The CDR3 has 13 amino acids. DNA for the CDR3: TGTGCCAGCTCGCTGGACAGGGACTCTGAAGCTTTCTTT. Protein product: CASSLDRDSEAFF.

This chain links TRBV11-3 with TRBJ2-3; 8 bases are a match to TRBD2. CDR1 is SGHNT, CDR2 YENEEA, per germline. Germline trimming cut 5 bases from V and 4 bases from J; bases unmatched to any gene: 8. The CDR3 has 15 amino acids. The CDR3 sequence is CASSLGGAGADTQYF. CDR3 nucleotide sequence: TGTGCCAGCAGCCTCGGGGGGGCCGGCGCAGATACGCAGTATTTT.

The rearrangement joins TRBV18 to TRBJ1-4; D is uncertain. Germline CDR1 KGHSH, CDR2 LQKENI. Trimming took 10 bases from V and 5 from J, leaving 20 bases between them. This CDR3 comprises 15 residues. The CDR3, as DNA: TGTGCCACCATCCTCGGACTAACATTAAATGAAAAACTGTTTTTT. Amino acids: CATILGLTLNEKLFF.

The V and J genes are TRBV5-6 and TRBJ1-3; D perhaps matches TRBD1 (6 bases). This CDR3 spans 14 amino acids. V dropped 1 base and J dropped 1 base, with 6 bases sitting between them. The germline gives CDR1 SGHDT, CDR2 YYEEEE. Here the CDR3 DNA reads TGTGCCAGCAGCTTGACAGGGTCTGGAAACACCATATATTTT. It translates to CASSLTGSGNTIYF.

The chain carries TRBV5-1 and TRBJ1-6, with TRBD1 identical over 10 bases. Losses at the gene ends were 4 bases for V and 6 bases for J; bases not matched to a gene: 4. The CDR3 spans 15 residues. Germline V lookup: CDR1 SGHRS, CDR2 YFSETQ. CDR3 residues: CASSDGTGVNSPLHF. As DNA, the CDR3 is TGCGCCAGCAGCGACGGGACAGGGGTTAATTCACCCCTCCACTTT.

J is TRBJ2-1 and V is TRBV7-8; TRBD2 agrees at 9 bases. J was trimmed by 7 bases and V by 5 bases; bases with no gene match: 9. The CDR3 covers 15 residues. Germline loops: CDR1 SGHVS, CDR2 FQNEAQ. The CDR3 DNA sequence: TGTGCCAGCAGCATTAGCGGGGGAGGATTAAATGAGCAGTTCTTC. It specifies CASSISGGGLNEQFF.

V is TRBV7-9 and J is TRBJ2-5; possible D gene TRBD2, 6 bases. The V end lost 5 bases, the J end lost 3 bases, and 13 bases lay between the germline ends. Germline CDR1 and CDR2: SEHNR and FQNEAQ (reference sequence). The CDR3 length is 14 residues. CDR3 in DNA: TGTGCCAGCAGCCTACGGTGGGAGGAAGAGACCCAGTACTTC. It codes for CASSLRWEEETQYF.

The rearrangement links TRBV11-2 to TRBJ2-7, with D perhaps matching TRBD1 (5 bases). The CDR3 length is 14 residues. Trimming pared 5 bases from V and 6 bases from J, leaving 17 bases between. Germline V lookup: CDR1 SGHAT, CDR2 FQNNGV. CDR3 DNA sequence: TGTGCCAGCAGCCCTCCGGGCCAGGGCGGCGAGCAGTACTTC. Protein sequence: CASSPPGQGGEQYF.

This clone was recorded only once. The J gene is TRBJ1-6, the V gene TRBV6-1, with 8 bases identical to TRBD1. V was clipped by 1 base and J by 10 bases; unmatched bases: 12. The CDR3 is 17 amino acids. CDR1 and CDR2 (germline): MNHNS, SASEGT. The CDR3 DNA reads as TGTGCCAGCAGTGAAGAACTTTGGCAGGACAGGGTGTCACCCCTCCACTTT. Amino acids: CASSEELWQDRVSPLHF.

The J gene is TRBJ2-7, the V gene TRBV3-1 (or the pseudogene TRBV3-2), with 7 bases aligning to TRBD2. This CDR3 contains 15 residues. The germline gives CDR1 LGHDT, CDR2 YNNKEL (reference sequence). V lost 2 bases and J lost 2; bases outside the gene matches: 6. In nucleotides, the CDR3 is TGTGCCAGCAGCCAACCGGGACTAAATCCCTACGAGCAGTACTTC. Amino acid sequence: CASSQPGLNPYEQYF.

Worth noting for this clone: Other DNA sequences in this sample translate to the same CDR3. The CDR3 sequence: CASSLQGNYGYTF. The CDR3 nucleotides are TGTGCCAGCAGCCTACAGGGGAACTATGGCTACACCTTC. V and J are TRBV27 and TRBJ1-2; 7 bases fit TRBD1. CDR3 size: 13 residues. Germline CDR1 reads MNHEY; CDR2 reads SMNVEV (reference sequence). The trim removed 6 bases at V and 2 bases at J, leaving 3 bases unmatched.

The gene calls are TRBV9 and TRBJ1-3; D gene uncertain. This CDR3 contains 11 residues. Germline V gene lookup returns CDR1 SGDLS and CDR2 YYNGEE. The ends were cut back, 3 bases at V and 8 bases at J, with 6 bases in the middle. Here the CDR3 reads CASSGGDTIYF. The CDR3 DNA follows: TGTGCCAGCAGCGGCGGGGACACCATATATTTT.

DNA of the CDR3: TGTGCCAGCAGTTCCTTGACTAGCGGGGGGCCAGCCTTGTTCTTC. Translating gives CASSSLTSGGPALFF. The rearrangement links TRBV28 to TRBJ2-1, with TRBD2 matching over 13 bases. The J segment lost 15 bases and the V segment lost 4 bases, leaving 12 bases of the junction unmatched. The germline V gene encodes CDR1 MDHEN and CDR2 SYDVKM. The CDR3 loop spans 15 amino acids.

This chain joins TRBV3-1 (or the pseudogene TRBV3-2) and TRBJ1-2; 7 nucleotides align to TRBD1. The CDR3 runs to 16 residues. Looked up from germline, CDR1 is LGHDT and CDR2 is YNNKEL (reference sequence). V lost 0 bases to trimming and J lost 7 bases; unmatched junction nucleotides: 11. CDR3 DNA: TGTGCCAGCAGCCAAGAGTTCGGCAGAGGGGGCAGTGGCTACACCTTC. Its translation is CASSQEFGRGGSGYTF.

The rearrangement joins TRBV6-5 to TRBJ1-1; maybe TRBD1 (6 bases). This CDR3 has 15 amino acids. Germline V gives CDR1 MNHEY, CDR2 SVGAGI. V gave up 7 bases and J gave up 1 base, with 16 bases separating them. CDR3 nucleotide sequence: TGTGCCAGCACCATCTCCGGGGGGCCGAACACTGAAGCTTTCTTT. Its translation is CASTISGGPNTEAFF.

The chain uses TRBV30 and TRBJ1-5; 10 positions agree with TRBD1. Germline V CDR1 and CDR2: GTSNPN, SVGIG (reference sequence). With V trimmed by 2 bases and J by 7 bases, 5 bases remained unmatched. The CDR3 is 14 residues long. The CDR3 spells CAWSPGTGEQPQHF. The CDR3 region has the DNA TGTGCCTGGAGTCCCGGGACAGGGGAACAGCCCCAGCATTTT.

This clone appeared a single time. The chain joins TRBV3-1 (or the pseudogene TRBV3-2) to TRBJ2-1, with 11 bases matching TRBD1. The CDR3 is 13 residues long. CDR1 LGHDT and CDR2 YNNKEL come from the germline V gene (reference sequence). Losses at the gene ends were 5 bases for V and 14 bases for J; bases not matched to a gene: 8. The CDR3 here is CASSFSPGQGEFF. In DNA, the CDR3 is TGTGCCAGCAGCTTCTCTCCGGGACAGGGGGAGTTCTTC.

In its sample, this clone was seen once. The V gene is TRBV5-6, the J gene TRBJ1-1; D may be TRBD1 (5 bases). The CDR3 is made up of 15 amino acids. V was clipped by 2 bases and J by 5 bases, with 16 bases between them. The V gene's germline CDR1 is SGHDT and CDR2 YYEEEE. The CDR3 DNA sequence: TGTGCCAGCAGCTTTGGTGGGGTTTCAGGGACTGAAGCTTTCTTT. Residues: CASSFGGVSGTEAFF.

V and J are TRBV2 and TRBJ1-5, with a possible D match to TRBD1 (5 bases). Germline CDR1 reads SNHLY; CDR2 reads FYNNEI. The ends were cut back, 8 bases at V and 6 bases at J, with 20 bases in the middle. The CDR3 is made up of 15 amino acids. DNA for the CDR3: TGTGCCAGCGCCCCCGAAGCGGGGGGAGGTCAGCCCCAGCATTTT. The encoded protein is CASAPEAGGGQPQHF.

J is TRBJ1-2 and V is TRBV28; 9 nucleotides match TRBD1. V shed 7 bases, J shed 6 bases, and the junction held 12 bases outside the gene matches. The CDR3 is 15 amino acids. Germline V gene sequence: CDR1 MDHEN, CDR2 SYDVKM. The CDR3 is CASNLRDRALDGYTF. CDR3 DNA: TGTGCCAGCAATCTCCGGGACAGGGCTTTGGATGGCTACACCTTC.

This clone has a single count. This chain joins TRBV19 and TRBJ2-3; tentatively, D is TRBD2 (5 bases). Trimming removed 1 base at V and 3 bases at J, with 17 bases between. The CDR3 has 17 residues. Germline V gene lookup returns CDR1 LNHDA and CDR2 SQIVND (reference sequence). This CDR3 is CASSIGGESLGTDTQYF. Written as DNA, the CDR3 is TGTGCCAGTAGTATAGGTGGGGAGAGTTTAGGAACAGATACGCAGTATTTT.

The chain joins TRBV15 to TRBJ2-1, with 9 bases that match TRBD1. Germline V gene lookup returns CDR1 LNHNV and CDR2 YYDKDF (reference sequence). The V gene end was trimmed by 0 bases and the J gene end by 9 bases; junction bases not matched to a gene: 6. The CDR3 extends over 15 amino acids. This CDR3 reads CATSREQGALGEQFF. As DNA, the CDR3 is TGTGCCACCAGCAGAGAACAGGGGGCGCTCGGTGAGCAGTTCTTC.

V and J are TRBV19 and TRBJ1-5; no clear D gene. From germline, CDR1 is LNHDA and CDR2 SQIVND (reference sequence). The V end was cut by 4 bases, the J end by 0 bases, with 13 bases between. The CDR3 is 16 amino acids. The CDR3 reads CASSNAGFNSNQPQHF. The CDR3 DNA reads as TGTGCCAGTAGTAACGCAGGCTTTAATAGCAATCAGCCCCAGCATTTT.

This clone occurred a few times. The chain couples TRBV18 to TRBJ1-5; D is perhaps TRBD1 (6 bases). This CDR3 comprises 14 residues. Trimming shortened V by 4 bases and J by 4 bases, and 11 bases separated the two germline ends. CDR1 is KGHSH, CDR2 LQKENI, per germline. CDR3 loop: CASSLGQRNQPQHF. Here the CDR3 DNA reads TGTGCCAGCTCACTAGGACAGAGGAATCAGCCCCAGCATTTT.

The rearrangement links TRBV7-8 to TRBJ2-1; perhaps TRBD1 as D (6 bases). The germline CDR1 and CDR2 sequences are SGHVS and FQNEAQ. V dropped 2 bases and J dropped 5 bases, with 25 bases sitting between them. The CDR3 spans 19 residues. The DNA for the CDR3 is TGTGCCAGCAGCTTAAGTCGGGCCGGATACAGGGTAGGGCACAATGAGCAGTTCTTC. It is translated as CASSLSRAGYRVGHNEQFF.

This rearrangement joins TRBV9 to TRBJ2-2; 8 bases line up with TRBD1. Germline V gene data show CDR1 as SGDLS and CDR2 as YYNGEE. Trimming at V came to 4 bases and at J to 5 bases, leaving 10 bases not matched to a gene. This CDR3 is built from 16 residues. The CDR3 DNA reads TGTGCCAGCAGCCCTGCCCGGGACAGGCTAACCGGGGAGCTGTTTTTT. Translation gives CASSPARDRLTGELFF. Variable domain in full (rest from reference TRBV9 and TRBJ2-2): DSGVTQTPKHLITATGQRVTLRCSPRSGDLSVYWYQQSLDQGLQFLIQYYNGEERAKGNILERFSAQQFPDLHSELNLSSLELGDSALYFCASSPARDRLTGELFFGEGSRLTVL.

V usage is TRBV19 and J usage is TRBJ1-1; possible D gene TRBD1, 5 bases. Germline loops: CDR1 LNHDA, CDR2 SQIVND (reference sequence). CDR3 length: 12 amino acids. V lost 7 bases and J lost 1, with 7 bases in between. The CDR3 sequence: CASIRANTEAFF. Here the CDR3 DNA reads TGTGCCAGTATCAGGGCGAACACTGAAGCTTTCTTT. The full variable domain, in which reference TRBV19 and TRBJ1-1 provide the parts outside the CDR3, is DGGITQSPKYLFRKEGQNVTLSCEQNLNHDAMYWYRQDPGQGLRLIYYSQIVNDFQKGDIAEGYSVSREKKESFPLTVTSAQKNPTAFYLCASIRANTEAFFGQGTRLTVV.

The rearrangement joins TRBV4-2 to TRBJ1-1, with 7 bases aligning to TRBD1. CDR1 and CDR2 (germline): LGHNA, YNFKEQ. The CDR3 totals 15 residues. V lost 5 bases and J lost 0; bases outside the gene matches: 6. CDR3 DNA sequence: TGTGCCAGCAGCATGGGACAGCCAATGAACACTGAAGCTTTCTTT. Translating it yields CASSMGQPMNTEAFF.

V usage is TRBV12-5 and J usage is TRBJ2-2, with 9 nucleotides matching TRBD1. The CDR3 length is 17 residues. Germline assignment: CDR1 LGHNT and CDR2 FRNRAP. V lost 0 bases to trimming and J lost 5 bases; unmatched junction nucleotides: 7. The CDR3, as DNA: TGTGCTAGTGGTTTGGTGCGGGGACAGGGCCTTACCGGGGAGCTGTTTTTT. Amino acid sequence: CASGLVRGQGLTGELFF.